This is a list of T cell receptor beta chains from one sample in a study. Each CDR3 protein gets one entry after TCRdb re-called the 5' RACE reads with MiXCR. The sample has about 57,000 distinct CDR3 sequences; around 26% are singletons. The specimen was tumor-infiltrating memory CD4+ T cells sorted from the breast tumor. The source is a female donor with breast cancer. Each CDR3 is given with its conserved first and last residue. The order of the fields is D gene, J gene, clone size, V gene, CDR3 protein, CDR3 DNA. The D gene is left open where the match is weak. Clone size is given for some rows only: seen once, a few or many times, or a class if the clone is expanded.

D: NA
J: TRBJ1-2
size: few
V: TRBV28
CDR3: CASSISTRSYGYTF
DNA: TGTGCCAGCAGTATATCGACAAGGAGCTATGGCTACACCTTC

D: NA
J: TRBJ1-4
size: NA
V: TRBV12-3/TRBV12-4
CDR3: CASSRPGGKLFF
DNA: TGTGCCAGCAGCAGACCGGGAGGAAAACTGTTTTTT

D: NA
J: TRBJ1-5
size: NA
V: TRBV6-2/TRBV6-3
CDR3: CASRNRKTGSNQPQHF
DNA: TGTGCCAGCAGGAACCGGAAGACAGGTAGCAATCAGCCCCAGCATTTT

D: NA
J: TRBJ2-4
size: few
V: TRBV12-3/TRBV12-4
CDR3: CASGLKNIQYF
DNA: TGTGCCAGCGGGTTAAAAAACATTCAGTACTTC

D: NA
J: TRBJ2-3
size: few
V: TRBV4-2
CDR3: CASSQVSEGHTDTQYF
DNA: TGTGCCAGCAGCCAAGTTAGTGAGGGACACACAGATACGCAGTATTTT

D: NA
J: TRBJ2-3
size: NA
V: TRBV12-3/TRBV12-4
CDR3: CASSSGSTDTQYF
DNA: TGTGCCAGCAGTAGCGGTAGCACAGATACGCAGTATTTT

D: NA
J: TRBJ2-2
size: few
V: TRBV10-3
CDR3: CAKSITGPNTGELFF
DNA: TGTGCCAAGTCAATAACGGGACCGAACACCGGGGAGCTGTTTTTT

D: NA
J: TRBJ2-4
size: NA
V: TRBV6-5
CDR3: CASQEAPLAKNIQYF
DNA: TGTGCCAGCCAGGAAGCTCCCCTAGCCAAAAACATTCAGTACTTC

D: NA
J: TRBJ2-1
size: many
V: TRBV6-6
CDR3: CASRNRDSDYNEQFF
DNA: TGTGCCAGCAGAAACCGGGACTCGGACTACAATGAGCAGTTCTTC

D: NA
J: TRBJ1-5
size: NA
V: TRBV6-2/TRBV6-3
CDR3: CASSYSRGRGNQPQHF
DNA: TGTGCCAGCAGTTACTCCCGGGGACGGGGCAATCAGCCCCAGCATTTT

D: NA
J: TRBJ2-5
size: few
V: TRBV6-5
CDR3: CASLGSGTQYF
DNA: TGTGCCAGCTTGGGAAGTGGGACCCAGTACTTC

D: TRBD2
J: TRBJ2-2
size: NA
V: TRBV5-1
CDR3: CASSNNPGLATGELFF
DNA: TGCGCCAGCAGCAACAACCCGGGACTAGCGACCGGGGAGCTGTTTTTT

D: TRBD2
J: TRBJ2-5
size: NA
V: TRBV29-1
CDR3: CSVGNAGTSAPETQYF
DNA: TGCAGCGTTGGAAACGCCGGGACTAGCGCCCCGGAGACCCAGTACTTC

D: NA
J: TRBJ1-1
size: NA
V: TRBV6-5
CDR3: CASSLPGSEAFF
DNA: TGTGCCAGCAGCCTCCCGGGGAGTGAAGCTTTCTTT

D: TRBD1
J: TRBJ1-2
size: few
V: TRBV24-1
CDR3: CATSDGTGWGYTF
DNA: TGTGCCACCAGTGACGGGACAGGCTGGGGCTACACCTTC

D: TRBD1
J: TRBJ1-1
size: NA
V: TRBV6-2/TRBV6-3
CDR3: CASSYSQTGVNTEAFF
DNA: TGTGCCAGCAGTTACTCACAAACAGGGGTTAACACTGAAGCTTTCTTT

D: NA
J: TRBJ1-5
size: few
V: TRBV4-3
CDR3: CASSQGLNQPQHF
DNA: TGCGCCAGCAGCCAAGGGTTGAATCAGCCCCAGCATTTT

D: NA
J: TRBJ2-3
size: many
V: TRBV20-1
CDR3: CSASTGYSTDTQYF
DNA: TGCAGTGCTAGTACTGGCTACAGCACAGATACGCAGTATTTT

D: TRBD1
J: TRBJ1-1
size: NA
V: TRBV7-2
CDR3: CASSPGGQGLNTEAFF
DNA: TGTGCCAGCAGCCCCGGGGGACAGGGTCTGAACACTGAAGCTTTCTTT

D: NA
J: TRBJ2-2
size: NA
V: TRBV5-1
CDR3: CASSLEQNTGELFF
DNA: TGCGCCAGCAGCTTGGAACAGAACACCGGGGAGCTGTTTTTT

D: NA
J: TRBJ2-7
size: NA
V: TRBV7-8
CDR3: CASSLNVDEQYF
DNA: TGTGCCAGCAGCTTAAATGTCGACGAGCAGTACTTC

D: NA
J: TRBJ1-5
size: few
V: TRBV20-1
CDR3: CSARSRAQHF
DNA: TGCAGTGCTAGGTCACGGGCCCAGCATTTT

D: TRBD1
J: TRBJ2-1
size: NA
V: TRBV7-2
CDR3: CVSSLEGARVRDEQFF
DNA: TGTGTCAGCAGCTTAGAGGGGGCGCGTGTAAGGGATGAGCAGTTCTTC

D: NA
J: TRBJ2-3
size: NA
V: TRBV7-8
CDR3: CASSFDRDTQYF
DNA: TGTGCCAGCAGCTTTGATAGGGATACGCAGTATTTT

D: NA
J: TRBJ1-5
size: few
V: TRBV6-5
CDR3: CASRADVNSNQPQHF
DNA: TGTGCCAGCAGAGCGGACGTTAATAGCAATCAGCCCCAGCATTTT

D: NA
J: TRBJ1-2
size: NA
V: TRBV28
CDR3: CASSLYQGPGGYTF
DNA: TGTGCCAGCAGTTTATACCAGGGGCCGGGGGGCTACACCTTC

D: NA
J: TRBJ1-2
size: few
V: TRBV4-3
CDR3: CASSQDPDRLSGYTF
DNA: TGCGCCAGCAGCCAAGACCCGGACAGACTATCGGGCTACACCTTC

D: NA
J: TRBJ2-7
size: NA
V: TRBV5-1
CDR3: CASSINTGRQTYEQYF
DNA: TGCGCCAGCAGCATAAACACGGGACGCCAGACCTACGAGCAGTACTTC

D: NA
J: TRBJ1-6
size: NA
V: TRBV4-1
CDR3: CASSQDSRGNGRSPLYF
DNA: TGCGCCAGCAGCCAAGATAGCAGGGGAAACGGGAGGTCACCCCTCTACTTT

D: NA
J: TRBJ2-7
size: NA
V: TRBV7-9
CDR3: CASSLRELYF
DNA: TGTGCCAGCAGCTTAAGGGAGCTGTACTTC

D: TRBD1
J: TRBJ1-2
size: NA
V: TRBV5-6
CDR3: CASSLLRERGLSYGYTF
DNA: TGTGCCAGCAGCCTGCTCAGGGAAAGGGGGCTATCCTATGGCTACACCTTC

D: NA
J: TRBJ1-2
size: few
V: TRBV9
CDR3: CASSLSGGGMSYTF
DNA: TGTGCCAGCAGCCTGAGTGGGGGCGGAATGAGCTACACCTTC

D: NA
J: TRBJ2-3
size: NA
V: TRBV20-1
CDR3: CSASPGTITDTQYF
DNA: TGCAGTGCTAGCCCCGGGACCATCACAGATACGCAGTATTTT

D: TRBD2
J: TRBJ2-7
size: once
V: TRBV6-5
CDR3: CASSYSTPALAGNYEQYF
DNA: TGTGCCAGCAGTTACTCGACCCCGGCGTTAGCGGGAAACTACGAGCAGTACTTC

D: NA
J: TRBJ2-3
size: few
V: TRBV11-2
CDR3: CASSLDAGFGTDTQYF
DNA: TGTGCCAGCAGCTTAGACGCAGGCTTTGGCACAGATACGCAGTATTTT

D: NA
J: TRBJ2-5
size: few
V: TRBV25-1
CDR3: CASSESATKETQYF
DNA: TGTGCCAGCAGTGAATCAGCGACAAAAGAGACCCAGTACTTC

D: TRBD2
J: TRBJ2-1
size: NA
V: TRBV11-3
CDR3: CASSFFSGGAGNEQFF
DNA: TGTGCCAGCAGCTTCTTTAGCGGGGGGGCAGGCAATGAGCAGTTCTTC

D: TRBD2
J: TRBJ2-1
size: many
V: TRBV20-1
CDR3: CSANWGGRSPEQFF
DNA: TGCAGTGCTAATTGGGGCGGGAGGTCCCCCGAGCAGTTCTTC

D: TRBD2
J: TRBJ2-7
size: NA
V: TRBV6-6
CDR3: CASSSPSGAGGNEQYF
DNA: TGTGCCAGCAGTTCACCCTCGGGAGCGGGAGGAAACGAGCAGTACTTC

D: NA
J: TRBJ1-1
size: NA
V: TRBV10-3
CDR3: CAIRSFMDSLAFF
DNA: TGTGCCATCAGGTCTTTTATGGACAGTTTGGCTTTCTTT

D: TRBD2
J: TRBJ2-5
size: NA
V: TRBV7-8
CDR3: CASSPNSGGGLETQYF
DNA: TGTGCCAGCAGCCCAAACTCGGGAGGGGGGTTGGAGACCCAGTACTTC